In this sample, the clone carrying this T cell receptor beta chain turned up many times. These data belong to a study of identical twins. Germline V lookup: CDR1 SEHNR, CDR2 FQNEAQ (reference sequence). V lost 11 bases and J 6 bases, leaving 5 bases between the germline ends. The CDR3 totals 9 residues. Via MiXCR, TCRdb re-called the 5' RACE reads, giving one row per CDR3 protein. The sample contains roughly 1,500,000 distinct CDR3 sequences, less than 35% of which appear only once. The chain uses TRBV7-9 and TRBJ2-1; D uncertain. The TCR was taken from a newborn girl in good health. Sequencing input: cord blood. Here the CDR3 reads CAAGNEQFF. In DNA, the CDR3 is TGTGCCGCAGGCAATGAGCAGTTCTTC.